This T cell receptor beta chain was profiled in a study of T cells in Graves' hyperthyroidism and ophthalmopathy. The CDR3 regions of TCR beta were amplified from RNA transcripts. The study used the HTBI primer set for a first-round RT-PCR of the TCR CDR3. TCRdb fed the multiplex PCR reads into MiXCR, producing one record per CDR3 protein. The data contain some 400,000 distinct CDR3 sequences, 15% to 20% of them singletons. Many counts were recorded for this clonotype. The CDR3 runs to 14 residues. CDR1 SGHAT and CDR2 FQNNGV come from the germline V gene. J gave up 6 bases and V 5 bases, and 9 bases lay outside the gene matches.

The sequence was collected from a woman between 18 and 29 years old with Graves' hyperthyroidism. Sequenced: blood. This chain connects TRBV11-2 to TRBJ1-2, with 7 bases lining up with TRBD1. The CDR3 spells CASSPRQGPDGYTF. The CDR3 DNA follows: TGTGCCAGCAGCCCGAGACAGGGCCCGGATGGCTACACCTTC.